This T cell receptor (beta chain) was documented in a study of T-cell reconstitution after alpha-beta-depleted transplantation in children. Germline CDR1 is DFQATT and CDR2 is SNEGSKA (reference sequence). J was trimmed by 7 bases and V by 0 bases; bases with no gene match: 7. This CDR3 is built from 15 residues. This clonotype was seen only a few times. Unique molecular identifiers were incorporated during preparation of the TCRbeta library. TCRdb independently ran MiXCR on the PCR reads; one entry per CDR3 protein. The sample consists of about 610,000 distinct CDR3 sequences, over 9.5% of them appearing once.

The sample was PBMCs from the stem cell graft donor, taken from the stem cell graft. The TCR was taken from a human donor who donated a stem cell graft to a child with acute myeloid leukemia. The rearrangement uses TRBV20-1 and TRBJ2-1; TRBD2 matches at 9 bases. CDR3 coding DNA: TGCAGTGCTAGAGAGGGCGGGAGGGCAAAGAATGAGCAGTTCTTC. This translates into CSAREGGRAKNEQFF.